This T cell receptor (beta chain) was observed in a study of CD8 T cells in Susac syndrome. Study-level findings and limits: The study conceded that its TCR sequencing and HLA analysis involved relatively few individuals.

The CDR3 runs to 11 residues. Germline lookup yields CDR1 SGHRS and CDR2 YFSETQ. V dropped 2 bases and J dropped 6 bases, with 4 bases sitting between them. CD8+ and CD4+ blood T cells underwent TCR beta sequencing. As for this clonotype: The antigen is not known.

The RNA, about 0.5 to 1 ug, was put through reverse transcription using random hexamers. A multiplex approach, immunoSEQ multiplex PCR, amplified TCR beta CDR3 across 54 Vbeta and 13 Jbeta. TCRdb passed the immunoSEQ multiplex PCR reads through MiXCR, listing each CDR3 protein once. The data contain approximately 150,000 distinct CDR3 sequences, just over 90% of them seen just once; the ten biggest clones take up approximately 0.073%. The sequencing sample was made of CD4+ T cells from PBMCs. The rearrangement uses TRBV5-1 and TRBJ2-3; D is ambiguous. The receptor was isolated from a human donor in good health. The CDR3 DNA is TGCGCCAGCAGCTTAGGGGATACGCAGTATTTT. Encoded protein: CASSLGDTQYF. Using reference TRBV5-1 and TRBJ2-3 for the parts outside the CDR3, the full variable domain is KAGVTQTPRYLIKTRGQQVTLSCSPISGHRSVSWYQQTPGQGLQFLFEYFSETQRNKGNFPGRFSGRQFSNSRSEMNVSTLELGDSALYLCASSLGDTQYFGPGTRLTVL.